What follows are 20 T cell receptor beta chains derived from one specimen sequenced in a study of molecular identifiers for immune sequencing clone quantification. TCRdb independently ran MiXCR on the PCR reads; one entry per CDR3 protein. The repertoire consists of 490,000 or so distinct CDR3 sequences, with around 23% occurring once and the leading ten covering approximately 0.8%. Sequencing was done on a sample of naive CD8+ T cells from blood, with Jurkat cell RNA spiked in. Subset denoted: FACS-sorted CD8+CD4-CCR7+CD45RA+ naive T cells. The source is a human donor in good health. Some libraries in this study had Jurkat cell RNA spiked in.

This clonotype was counted a single time. A much larger clone is a single base away; this may be a read error. CDR3 sequence (DNA): TGCAGCGTTTTAGACCGGGGAGCGGGTCGCGAGCAGTACTTC. Translation: CSVLDRGAGREQYF. The V and J genes are TRBV29-1 and TRBJ2-7, with a weak D call TRBD2 (6 bases). This CDR3 region has 14 residues. CDR1 is SQVTM and CDR2 is ANQGSEA in the germline V gene. Trimming took off 5 bases at V and 6 bases at J, with 20 bases between the two ends.

This clonotype was picked up one time. One base away lies a much larger clone, so this may be a sequencing read error. The conserved closing phenylalanine or tryptophan is absent in this CDR3, likely reflecting a read error. The chain couples TRBV29-1 to TRBJ1-1; 11 bases line up with TRBD1. In germline, CDR1 is SQVTM, CDR2 ANQGSEA. CDR3 length equals 16 residues. The CDR3 is CSVEVGTGGVASEAFL. In DNA, the CDR3 is TGCAGCGTAGAAGTGGGGACAGGGGGGGTAGCGTCTGAAGCTTTCCTT.

The chain has TRBV4-3 and TRBJ1-1; no clear D. V gave up 1 base and J gave up 11 bases, with 14 bases separating them. CDR1 LGHNA and CDR2 YSLEER come from the germline V gene. CDR3 size: 13 residues. The CDR3 sequence: CASSQVPHVEAFF. The CDR3 DNA is TGCGCCAGCAGCCAAGTCCCCCATGTTGAGGCTTTCTTT.

Of note for this clonotype: The junction departs from the called germline gene at one end, perhaps through a read error. This chain connects TRBV7-6 to TRBJ2-4; 11 bases line up with TRBD1. The CDR3 is 17 residues long. Germline-derived CDR1 and CDR2 are SGHVS and FNYEAQ. The CDR3 DNA sequence: TGTGCCAGCAGCGGACAGGGGGCACCCTCCACCCGGGACATTCACTACTTC. Its protein product is CASSGQGAPSTRDIHYF.

This clonotype has a count of ten or more. The V and J genes are TRBV4-3 and TRBJ1-1; D is possibly TRBD1 (5 bases). The CDR3 sequence is 18 residues long. Trimming cost V 0 bases and J 0 bases, with 17 bases left between them. Germline values: CDR1 LGHNA, CDR2 YSLEER. The CDR3 is CASSQELGTAGVNTEAFF. CDR3 nucleotides: TGCGCCAGCAGCCAAGAGCTTGGGACGGCAGGCGTGAACACTGAAGCTTTCTTT.

The CDR3 spells CASSQDRSRGRGGYTF. As DNA, the CDR3 is TGTGCCAGCAGCCAAGATCGAAGCAGGGGAAGAGGGGGCTACACCTTC. V is TRBV3-1 and J is TRBJ1-2, with a possible D match to TRBD1 (6 bases). The germline CDR1 and CDR2 sequences are LGHDT and YNNKEL (reference sequence). The CDR3 runs 16 residues. Trimming cost V 0 bases and J 8 bases, with 19 bases left between them.

This clonotype has only a few counts. Being one base from a much bigger clone, this may be a read error. The CDR3 loop reads CASSQNYGYTF. CDR3 DNA: TGTGCCAGCAGCCAAAACTATGGCTACACCTTC. J is TRBJ1-2 and V is TRBV28; D is unclear. Deletions cut 6 bases from V and 2 bases from J, with 4 bases between. This CDR3 has 11 amino acids. From germline, CDR1 is MDHEN and CDR2 SYDVKM.

This clonotype was detected many times. This chain connects TRBV28 to TRBJ2-7, with 12 bases identical to TRBD2. With 5 bases clipped from V and 0 bases from J, the junction kept 14 bases outside the gene matches. The CDR3 consists of 19 residues. Looked up from germline, CDR1 is MDHEN and CDR2 is SYDVKM. CDR3 residues: CASSLPRLAGAMSSYEQYF. In DNA form, the CDR3 reads TGTGCCAGCAGTCTACCCCGACTAGCGGGAGCCATGAGCTCCTACGAGCAGTACTTC.

This clonotype was detected only a few times. The chain joins TRBV20-1 to TRBJ1-4; tentatively, D is TRBD1 (5 bases). CDR3 length: 16 amino acids. Trimming removed 0 bases from V and 0 bases from J, with 11 bases in between. Germline V gives CDR1 DFQATT, CDR2 SNEGSKA (reference sequence). The CDR3 protein is CSARDRQGATNEKLFF. In nucleotides, the CDR3 is TGCAGTGCTAGAGATCGTCAGGGAGCAACTAATGAAAAACTGTTTTTT.

Comment on this clonotype: This sequence may be a read error, since a much larger clone differs from it by one base. No conserved phenylalanine or tryptophan ends this CDR3, so it is likely a read error. CDR3 in DNA: TGTGCCAGCAGCTTATCTCTTGATCAAGAGACCCAGTACCTC. As protein: CASSLSLDQETQYL. The chain is built from TRBV11-2 and TRBJ2-5; no definite D call. The germline CDR1 and CDR2 sequences are SGHAT and FQNNGV. The V end lost 2 bases, the J end lost 2 bases, and 9 bases lay between the germline ends. This CDR3 region has 14 residues.

The chain recombines TRBV19 with TRBJ1-5; D is uncertain. The CDR3 is 12 amino acids. CDR1 and CDR2 from the germline V gene are LNHDA and SQIVND (reference sequence). V lost 3 bases, J lost 6 bases, and 6 bases lay in between. The CDR3 nucleotides read TGTGCCAGTAGTATCGGGGTTCAGCCCCAGCATTTT. It specifies CASSIGVQPQHF.

This clonotype turned up a few times. J is TRBJ2-7 and V is TRBV20-1, with TRBD2 as a possible D gene (5 bases). The germline CDR1 and CDR2 sequences are DFQATT and SNEGSKA (reference sequence). This CDR3 contains 15 residues. V was pared by 1 base and J by 0 bases, with 13 bases between. This CDR3 is CSARVRGSLSYEQYF. The CDR3 DNA reads TGCAGTGCTAGAGTCAGAGGGAGCCTCTCCTACGAGCAGTACTTC.

This clonotype was detected only a few times. The CDR3 here is CAWIRLAGFTDTQYF. CDR3 DNA sequence: TGTGCCTGGATTCGACTAGCGGGTTTCACAGATACGCAGTATTTT. The rearrangement links TRBV30 to TRBJ2-3, with 10 bases matching TRBD2. Looked up from germline, CDR1 is GTSNPN and CDR2 is SVGIG (reference sequence). CDR3 length equals 15 residues. J lost 2 bases, V lost 4 bases, and 6 bases had no gene match.

This clonotype was observed many times. The chain recombines TRBV29-1 with TRBJ2-1; 7 bases are shared with TRBD2. CDR3 size: 14 residues. Unmatched junction bases numbered 9, after V lost 0 bases and J lost 10 bases. Germline CDR1 and CDR2: SQVTM and ANQGSEA. Here the CDR3 DNA reads TGCAGCGTTGAAGATTGGGCGGGAGTTGGAGAGCAGTTCTTC. It translates to CSVEDWAGVGEQFF.

The rearrangement links TRBV12-3 or TRBV12-4 to TRBJ1-2, with 8 positions matching TRBD1. The J segment lost 3 bases and the V segment lost 4 bases, leaving 7 bases of the junction unmatched. This CDR3 region has 15 residues. The DNA for the CDR3 is TGTGCCAGCAGTTCCCCCGGGACAGGAGACTATGGCTACACCTTC. Its protein is CASSSPGTGDYGYTF.

Notes on this clonotype: Since a much larger clone is just one base distant, this may be a read error. The genes are TRBV28 and TRBJ2-5; either TRBD1 or TRBD2 may fit D (5 bases each). Germline V CDR1 and CDR2: MDHEN, SYDVKM. The CDR3 runs to 14 residues. As DNA, the CDR3 is TGTGCCAGCAGTCCCCGGGGCGCACAAGAGACCCGGTACTTC. Translating it yields CASSPRGAQETRYF.

As concerns this clonotype: Since the CDR3 does not end with the conserved phenylalanine or tryptophan, this likely comes from a read error. This chain joins TRBV7-2 and TRBJ2-7, with D uncertain. Germline CDR1 reads SGHTA; CDR2 reads FQGNSA. The V end was cut by 1 base, the J end by 0 bases, with 7 bases between. The CDR3 covers 14 residues. CDR3 region: CASSLVPGSYEQYS. The CDR3 nucleotides are TGTGCCAGCAGCTTAGTCCCGGGCTCCTACGAGCAGTACTCC.

Concerning this clonotype: One end of the junction fails to match germline, which may point to a read error. CDR3 in amino acids: CASSQAILDASDRQYF. CDR3 sequence (DNA): TGTGCCAGCAGCCAAGCGATACTAGACGCCTCAGATAGGCAGTATTTT. The chain is built from TRBV4-2 and TRBJ2-3; maybe TRBD2 (5 bases). CDR3 size: 16 residues. The germline CDR1 and CDR2 sequences are LGHNA and YNFKEQ.

The CDR3 is CASSLETGLSYEQYF. The DNA of the CDR3 is TGTGCCAGCAGCTTAGAAACAGGTCTCTCCTACGAGCAGTACTTC. The rearrangement uses TRBV7-8 and TRBJ2-7; maybe TRBD1 (5 bases). V dropped 1 base and J dropped 0 bases, with 10 bases sitting between them. Per germline, CDR1 SGHVS and CDR2 FQNEAQ. This CDR3 comprises 15 residues.

This rearrangement joins TRBV13 to TRBJ1-4; D ambiguous. The V end lost 5 bases, the J end lost 1 base, and 14 bases lay between the germline ends. CDR3 length: 16 residues. Germline V lookup: CDR1 PRHDT, CDR2 FYEKMQ (reference sequence). CDR3 in DNA: TGTGCCAGCAGCATCGGGAGAAGCGGAACTAATGAAAAACTGTTTTTT. It encodes CASSIGRSGTNEKLFF.